These 17 T cell receptor beta chains came from one sample sequenced in a study of T cell changes during pregnancy in multiple sclerosis. Method: immunoSEQ multiplex PCR; TCRdb's copy keeps in-frame clones and lacks some. The sample has about 61,000 clones, roughly nine tenths seen once. The sequencing used peripheral blood, collected in the first trimester of pregnancy. Source of these receptors: a female donor in good health, enrolled as a control in a pregnancy study.

The DNA of the CDR3 is TGTGCCAGCAGCCCGACTAGGTCTAGCTGGGAGAGGGATGAGCAGTTCTTC. It is translated as CASSPTRSSWERDEQFF. The J gene is TRBJ2-1, the V gene TRBV14; weak D call: TRBD2 (6 bases). CDR1 and CDR2 from the germline V gene are SGHDN and FVKESK. CDR3 length: 17 amino acids. Trimming removed 4 bases from V and 8 bases from J, with 24 bases in between.

The chain is built from TRBV9 and TRBJ1-2; D remains ambiguous. Germline loops: CDR1 SGDLS, CDR2 YYNGEE. The CDR3 is made up of 14 amino acids. V was trimmed by 4 bases and J by 1 base, leaving 11 bases between them. The CDR3 protein is CASSPTRFNYGYTF. In nucleotides, the CDR3 is TGTGCCAGCAGCCCCACCAGGTTTAACTATGGCTACACCTTC.

This clone was seen a few times. V gene TRBV18 combines with J gene TRBJ1-2; D perhaps matches TRBD1 (5 bases). The CDR3 contains 14 residues. With 2 bases removed from V and 4 bases from J, the gap between germline ends came to 11 bases. The germline V gene encodes CDR1 KGHSH and CDR2 LQKENI. CDR3 sequence: CASSPAGEAYGYTF. The CDR3 region has the DNA TGTGCCAGCTCACCAGCGGGGGAGGCCTATGGCTACACCTTC.

The CDR3 sequence is CASRRNMRSGEQYF. Written as DNA, the CDR3 is TGTGCCAGTAGAAGAAATATGAGAAGCGGGGAGCAGTACTTC. This chain joins TRBV19 and TRBJ2-7; a possible D gene is TRBD2 (6 bases). Trimming took off 6 bases at V and 7 bases at J, with 19 bases between the two ends. Per the germline V gene, CDR1 is LNHDA and CDR2 is SQIVND (reference sequence). This CDR3 region has 14 residues. Filled out from reference TRBV19 and TRBJ2-7, the complete variable domain reads DGGITQSPKYLFRKEGQNVTLSCEQNLNHDAMYWYRQDPGQGLRLIYYSQIVNDFQKGDIAEGYSVSREKKESFPLTVTSAQKNPTAFYLCASRRNMRSGEQYFGPGTRLTVT.

The chain couples TRBV28 to TRBJ2-4; 12 bases are a match to TRBD1. CDR1 MDHEN and CDR2 SYDVKM come from the germline V gene. This CDR3 region has 21 residues. Trimming removed 3 bases from V and 1 base from J; junction bases left unmatched: 16. CDR3 in DNA: TGTGCCAGCAGTTTCGATGGAGGGACAGGGGGCGACGTTTTCGCCAAAAACATTCAGTACTTC. As protein: CASSFDGGTGGDVFAKNIQYF.

In this sample, this clone turned up a few times. The J gene is TRBJ2-1, the V gene TRBV4-1; 13 nucleotides align to TRBD2. The V gene's germline CDR1 is MGHRA and CDR2 YSYEKL. V was clipped by 4 bases and J by 4 bases; unmatched bases: 4. The CDR3 sequence is 16 residues long. The CDR3, as DNA: TGCGCCAGCAGCCCTAAGGGACTAGCGGGGTACAATGAGCAGTTCTTC. Translated, it gives CASSPKGLAGYNEQFF.

The J gene is TRBJ2-1, the V gene TRBV7-6; D is unresolved. The CDR3 is 14 amino acids. Trimming took off 5 bases at V and 1 base at J, with 9 bases between the two ends. Germline CDR1 is SGHVS and CDR2 is FNYEAQ. CDR3 DNA: TGTGCCAGCAGCAAAGACACGTCCTACAATGAGCAGTTCTTC. It yields the protein CASSKDTSYNEQFF.

This chain uses TRBV6-4 with TRBJ2-2; D perhaps matches TRBD1 (5 bases). Germline V CDR1 and CDR2: MRHNA, SNTAGT. Between the trimmed V and J ends, which lost 3 bases and 3 bases, there was a span of 8 bases. There are 14 residues in the CDR3. CDR3 in amino acids: CASSEKGDTGELFF. CDR3 bases: TGTGCCAGCAGTGAGAAAGGGGACACCGGGGAGCTGTTTTTT.

The rearrangement uses TRBV28 and TRBJ2-1; the match to TRBD1 covers 7 bases. J lost 2 bases, V lost 7 bases, and 8 bases had no gene match. The CDR3 covers 15 residues. Germline V gives CDR1 MDHEN, CDR2 SYDVKM. CDR3 protein: CASNPGQGAYNEQFF. DNA of the CDR3: TGTGCCAGCAACCCCGGGCAGGGGGCCTACAATGAGCAGTTCTTC.

The chain recombines TRBV25-1 with TRBJ1-3; D not certain. Germline values: CDR1 MGHDK, CDR2 SYGVNS. V was shortened by 4 bases and J by 4 bases, with 14 bases between the two germline ends. The CDR3 length is 15 residues. The DNA for the CDR3 is TGTGCCAGCAGTGCGTCCAGGTCTGGCGGAAACACCATATATTTT. This codes for CASSASRSGGNTIYF.

The chain links TRBV10-3 to TRBJ1-4; perhaps TRBD1 as D (6 bases). The CDR3 runs 13 residues. CDR1 and CDR2 from the germline V gene are ENHRY and SYGVKD. The V end lost 10 bases, the J end lost 4 bases, and 13 bases lay between the germline ends. The DNA of the CDR3 is TGTGCCAGTACAGGGATGCTTAATGAAAAACTGTTTTTT. It translates to CASTGMLNEKLFF.

The chain links TRBV6-1 to TRBJ1-2; possible D gene TRBD1, 6 bases. The CDR3 runs to 14 residues. Trimming pared 7 bases from V and 8 bases from J, leaving 20 bases between. Per the germline V gene, CDR1 is MNHNS and CDR2 is SASEGT. The CDR3 is CASTTRTVHLGYTF. DNA of the CDR3: TGTGCCAGCACTACCAGGACAGTACACCTCGGCTACACCTTC.

The chain is built from TRBV19 and TRBJ2-2; 12 bases line up with TRBD2. CDR3 length: 15 amino acids. The V gene's germline CDR1 is LNHDA and CDR2 SQIVND (reference sequence). The V and J ends lost 6 bases and 4 bases, in that order; junction bases with no gene match: 3. CDR3 coding DNA: TGTGCCAGTAGGACTAGCGGGAGCATCACCGGGGAGCTGTTTTTT. This sequence encodes CASRTSGSITGELFF.

This chain links TRBV7-2 with TRBJ2-5; D gene ambiguous. The germline CDR1 and CDR2 sequences are SGHTA and FQGNSA. V was trimmed by 2 bases and J by 5 bases, leaving 6 bases between them. CDR3 size: 12 residues. The CDR3 protein is CASSLNGETQYF. The CDR3 DNA reads TGTGCCAGCAGCTTAAACGGGGAGACCCAGTACTTC.

J is TRBJ1-5 and V is TRBV7-2, with a weak D call TRBD1 (5 bases). Trimming shortened V by 3 bases and J by 5 bases, and 8 bases separated the two germline ends. The CDR3 is made up of 13 amino acids. Germline loops: CDR1 SGHTA, CDR2 FQGNSA. CDR3 loop: CASSFQGDQPQHF. In nucleotides, the CDR3 is TGTGCCAGCAGCTTTCAGGGTGATCAGCCCCAGCATTTT.

The J gene is TRBJ1-2, the V gene TRBV6-1; 7 nucleotides match TRBD1. V was pared by 7 bases and J by 5 bases, with 10 bases of the junction left unmatched. The CDR3 totals 14 residues. Germline V CDR1 and CDR2: MNHNS, SASEGT. CDR3 amino acids: CASKQGGYSYGYTF. CDR3 DNA: TGTGCCAGCAAGCAGGGGGGATATTCGTATGGCTACACCTTC.

V is TRBV19 and J is TRBJ1-1, with D possibly being TRBD1 (6 bases). Per germline, CDR1 LNHDA and CDR2 SQIVND (reference sequence). This CDR3 has 14 amino acids. The ends were cut back, 6 bases at V and 0 bases at J, with 11 bases in the middle. CDR3 sequence reads: CASSAGQMNTEAFF. CDR3 nucleotide sequence: TGTGCCAGTAGCGCCGGACAGATGAACACTGAAGCTTTCTTT.